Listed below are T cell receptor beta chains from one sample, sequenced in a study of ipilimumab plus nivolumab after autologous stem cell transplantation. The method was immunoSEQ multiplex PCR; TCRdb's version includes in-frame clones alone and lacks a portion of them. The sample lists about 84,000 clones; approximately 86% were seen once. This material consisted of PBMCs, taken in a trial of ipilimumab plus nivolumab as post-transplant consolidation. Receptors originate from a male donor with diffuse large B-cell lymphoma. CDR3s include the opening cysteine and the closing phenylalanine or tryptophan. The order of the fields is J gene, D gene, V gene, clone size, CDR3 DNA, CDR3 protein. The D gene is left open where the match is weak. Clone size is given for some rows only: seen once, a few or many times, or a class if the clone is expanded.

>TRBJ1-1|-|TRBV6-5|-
TGTGCCAGCAGTTCCCACCACGGACAGATGAACACTGAAGCTTTCTTT
CASSSHHGQMNTEAFF
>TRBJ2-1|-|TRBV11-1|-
TGTGCCAGCAGCTCCGCTGGGACCGGCTCCTACAATGAGCAGTTCTTC
CASSSAGTGSYNEQFF
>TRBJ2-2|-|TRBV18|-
TGTGCCAGCTCAGACCGGGACACCTGGGAGCTGTTTTTT
CASSDRDTWELFF
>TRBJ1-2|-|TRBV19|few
TGTGCCAGTAGTATATCCCATACGGGTAACTATGGCTACACCTTC
CASSISHTGNYGYTF
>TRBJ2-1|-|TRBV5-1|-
TGCGCCAGCAGCTTGGGCAGGGGGGGCTCCTACAATGAGCAGTTCTTC
CASSLGRGGSYNEQFF
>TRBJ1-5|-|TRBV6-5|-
TGTGCCAGCAGAGGAGGGGGTAGCAATCAGCCCCAGCATTTT
CASRGGGSNQPQHF
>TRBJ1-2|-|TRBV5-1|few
TGCGCCAGCAGCGTTGATAACTATGGCTACACCTTC
CASSVDNYGYTF
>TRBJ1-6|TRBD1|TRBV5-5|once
TGTGCCAGCAGCTCTCTGACAGGGACTTCTTATAATTCACCCCTCCACTTT
CASSSLTGTSYNSPLHF
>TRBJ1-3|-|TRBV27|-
TGTGCCAGCAGTTTACGGGGAGGAGGAAACACCATATATTTT
CASSLRGGGNTIYF
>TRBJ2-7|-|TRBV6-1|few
TGTGCCAGCAGTAGGGACAATTACGAGCAGTACTTC
CASSRDNYEQYF
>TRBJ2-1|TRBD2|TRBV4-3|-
TGCGCCAGCTCGGAGCGGGGGTCTACAATGAGGCAGTTCTTC
CASSERGSTMRQFF
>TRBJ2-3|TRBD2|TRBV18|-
TGTGCCAGCTCACCACCGGGACTAGCGGGGACAGATACGCAGTATTTT
CASSPPGLAGTDTQYF
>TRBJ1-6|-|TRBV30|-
TGTGCCTGGACTCCCACCCTTCCGAGCTCCTATAATTCACCCCTCCACTTT
CAWTPTLPSSYNSPLHF
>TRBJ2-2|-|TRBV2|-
TGTGCCAGCAGTGAAGGGGGAAACACCGGGGAGCTGTTTTTT
CASSEGGNTGELFF
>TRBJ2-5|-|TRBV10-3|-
TGTGCCATCACCGGGACCCTAGAGGAGGCCCAGTACTTC
CAITGTLEEAQYF
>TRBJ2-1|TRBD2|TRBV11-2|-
TGTGCCAGCAGCTTCCTAGCGGATCCCTACAATGAGCAGTTCTTC
CASSFLADPYNEQFF
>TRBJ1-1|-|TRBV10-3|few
TGTGCCATCAGGTATAACTCGGACAAGGAAGCTTTCTTT
CAIRYNSDKEAFF
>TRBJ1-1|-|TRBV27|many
TGTGCCAGCAGACCTAGTAGACGGCCAAGGCACACTGAAGCTTTCTTT
CASRPSRRPRHTEAFF
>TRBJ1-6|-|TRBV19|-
TGTGCCAACGTGGCGGGCAGCAGCTCCTATAATTCACCCCTCCACTTT
CANVAGSSSYNSPLHF
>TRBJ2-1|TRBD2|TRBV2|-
TGTGCCAGCAGGCGGACTAGCGGGGGGGCGGTAGAGCAGTTCTTC
CASRRTSGGAVEQFF
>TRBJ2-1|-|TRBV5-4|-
TGTGCCAGCAGCTTGGTCACAGGCTCCTACAATGAGCAGTTCTTC
CASSLVTGSYNEQFF
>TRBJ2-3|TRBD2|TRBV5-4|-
TGTGCCAGCAGCCCCGGGACTAAGACAGATACGCAGTATTTT
CASSPGTKTDTQYF